This note documents a single TCR beta chain sequence. This record comes from a study of OX40 agonist ivuxolimab in advanced cancers. About the study: Patients in the trial were receiving intravenous ivuxolimab every 2 weeks, at doses of 0.01 to 10 mg/kg.

Method: immunoSEQ multiplex PCR; TCRdb's copy keeps in-frame clones and lacks some. The table lists roughly 49,000 clones, almost 90% of them singletons. The V and J ends lost 4 bases and 4 bases, in that order; junction bases with no gene match: 5. CDR1 is SNHLY, CDR2 FYNNEI, per germline. The length of the CDR3 is 14 residues. Specimen: CD4+ or CD8+ T cells sorted from blood, collected in a trial of the OX40 agonist ivuxolimab. The clonotype was recovered from an adult with an advanced solid tumor such as melanoma, head and neck, liver or kidney cancer. This chain connects TRBV2 to TRBJ1-1, with 8 bases lining up with TRBD1. In DNA form, the CDR3 reads TGTGCCAGCAGTGGGGGTACAGGGGGCACTGAAGCTTTCTTT. It translates to CASSGGTGGTEAFF.